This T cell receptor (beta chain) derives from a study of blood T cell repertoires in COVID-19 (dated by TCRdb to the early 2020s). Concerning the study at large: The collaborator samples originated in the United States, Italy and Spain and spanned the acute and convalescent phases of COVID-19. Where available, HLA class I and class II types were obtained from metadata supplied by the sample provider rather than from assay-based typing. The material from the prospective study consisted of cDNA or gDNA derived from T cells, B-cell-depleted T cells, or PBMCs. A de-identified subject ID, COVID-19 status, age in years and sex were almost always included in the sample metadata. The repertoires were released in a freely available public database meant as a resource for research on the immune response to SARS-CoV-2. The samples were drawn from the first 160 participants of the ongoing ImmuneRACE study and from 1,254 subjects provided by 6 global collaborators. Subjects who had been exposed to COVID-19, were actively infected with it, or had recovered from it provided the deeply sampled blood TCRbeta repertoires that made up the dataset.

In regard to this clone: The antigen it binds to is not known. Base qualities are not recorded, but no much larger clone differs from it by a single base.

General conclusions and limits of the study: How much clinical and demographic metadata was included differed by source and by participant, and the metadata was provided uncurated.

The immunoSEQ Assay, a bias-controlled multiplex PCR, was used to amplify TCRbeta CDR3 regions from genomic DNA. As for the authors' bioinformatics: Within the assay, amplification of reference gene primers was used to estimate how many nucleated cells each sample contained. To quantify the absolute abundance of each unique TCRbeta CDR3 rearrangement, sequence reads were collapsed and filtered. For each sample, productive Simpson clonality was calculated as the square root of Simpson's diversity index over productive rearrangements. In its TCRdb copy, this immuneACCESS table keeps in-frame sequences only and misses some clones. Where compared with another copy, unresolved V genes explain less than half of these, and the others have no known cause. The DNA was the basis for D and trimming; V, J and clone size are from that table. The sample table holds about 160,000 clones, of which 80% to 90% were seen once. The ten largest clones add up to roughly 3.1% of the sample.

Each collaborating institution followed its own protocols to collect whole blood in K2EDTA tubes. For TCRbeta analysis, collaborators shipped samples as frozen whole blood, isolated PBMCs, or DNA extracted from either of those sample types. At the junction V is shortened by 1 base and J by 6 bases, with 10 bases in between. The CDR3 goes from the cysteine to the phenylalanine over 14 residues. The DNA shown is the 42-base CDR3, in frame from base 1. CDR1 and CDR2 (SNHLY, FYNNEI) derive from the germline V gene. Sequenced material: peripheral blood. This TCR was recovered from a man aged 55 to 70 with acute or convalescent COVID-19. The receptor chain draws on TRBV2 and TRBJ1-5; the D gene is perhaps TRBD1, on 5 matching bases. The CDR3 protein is CASSEEQETQPQHF. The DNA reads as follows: TGTGCCAGCAGTGAAGAACAGGAAACTCAGCCCCAGCATTTT.